Listed below are T cell receptor beta chains from one sample, sequenced in a study of OX40 agonist ivuxolimab in advanced cancers. The repertoire was sequenced with immunoSEQ multiplex PCR; TCRdb's copy has only in-frame clones and lacks some. The sample holds roughly 80,000 clones, about 82% seen once. Here the sequenced sample was CD4+ or CD8+ T cells sorted from blood, taken in a trial of the OX40 agonist ivuxolimab. The source of these receptors is an adult with an advanced solid tumor such as melanoma, head and neck, liver or kidney cancer. CDR3s leave out the opening cysteine and the closing phenylalanine or tryptophan. Clone size is stated in some rows and not others, as once, few, many or a class when expanded.

TRBJ2-4 TRBV19 . ASTSLGSGVAKNIQY
TRBJ2-1 TRBV7-9 . ASSLEKLGANNEQF
TRBJ2-1 TRBV5-1 few ASSLVGPGSYNEQF
TRBJ1-6 TRBV11-1 . ASSHSRQSGGSPLH
TRBJ1-3 TRBV7-2 . ASSTWTNTIY
TRBJ2-3 TRBV5-6 . ASSFTSGGPYTQY
TRBJ1-1 TRBV6-5 few ASSSLSGRNTEAF
TRBJ2-2 TRBV9 . ASSGSQGRTGELF
TRBJ1-2 TRBV6-5 once ASSYDRFAADGGYT
TRBJ1-6 TRBV6-5 . ASSYSNRANSPLH
TRBJ2-5 TRBV5-4 . ASSLGSGRETQY
TRBJ1-5 TRBV6-1 . ASRLRGIGNQPQH
TRBJ2-5 TRBV29-1 . SVRGQASQETQY
TRBJ2-1 TRBV11-2 . ASSLQSATYNEQF
TRBJ2-3 TRBV7-2 . ASKAVFSTDTQY